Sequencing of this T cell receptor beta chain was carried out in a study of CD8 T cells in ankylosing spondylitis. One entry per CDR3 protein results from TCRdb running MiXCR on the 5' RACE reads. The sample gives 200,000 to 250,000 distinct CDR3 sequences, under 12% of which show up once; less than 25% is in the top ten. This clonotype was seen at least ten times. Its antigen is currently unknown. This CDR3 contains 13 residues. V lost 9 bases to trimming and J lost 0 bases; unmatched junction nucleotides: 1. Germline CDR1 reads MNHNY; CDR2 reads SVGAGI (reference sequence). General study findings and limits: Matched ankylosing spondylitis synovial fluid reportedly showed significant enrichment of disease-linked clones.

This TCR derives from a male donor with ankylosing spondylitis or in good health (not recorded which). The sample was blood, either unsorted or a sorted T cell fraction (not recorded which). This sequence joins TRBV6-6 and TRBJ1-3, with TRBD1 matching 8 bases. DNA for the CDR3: TGTGCCAGTCAGGGGGCCTCTGGAAACACCATATATTTT. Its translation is CASQGASGNTIYF.